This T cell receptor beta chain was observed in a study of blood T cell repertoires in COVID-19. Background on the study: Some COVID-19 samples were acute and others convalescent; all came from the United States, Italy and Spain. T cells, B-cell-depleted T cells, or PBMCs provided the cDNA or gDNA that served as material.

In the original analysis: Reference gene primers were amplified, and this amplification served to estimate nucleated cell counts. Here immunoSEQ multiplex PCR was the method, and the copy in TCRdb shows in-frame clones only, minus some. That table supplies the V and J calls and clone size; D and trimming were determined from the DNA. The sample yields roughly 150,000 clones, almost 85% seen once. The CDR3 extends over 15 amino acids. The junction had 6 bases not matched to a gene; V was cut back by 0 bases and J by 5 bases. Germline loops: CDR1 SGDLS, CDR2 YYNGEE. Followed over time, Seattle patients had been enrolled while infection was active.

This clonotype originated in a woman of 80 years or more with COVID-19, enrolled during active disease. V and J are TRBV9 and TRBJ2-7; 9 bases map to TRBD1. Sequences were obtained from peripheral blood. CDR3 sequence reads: CASSVGNRGLNEQYF. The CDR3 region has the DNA TGTGCCAGCAGCGTAGGAAACAGGGGGCTGAACGAGCAGTACTTC.